These T cell receptor beta chains were read from a single sample in a study of chemoradiotherapy in HPV16-positive cancers. Sequenced by immunoSEQ multiplex PCR; TCRdb stores in-frame clones only, minus some. Here the sample spans thousands of clones, roughly 80% being singletons. The sample in question was tumor tissue, obtained from a patient who underwent chemoradiotherapy. These receptors were obtained from a human donor with HPV-associated anogenital cancer. CDR3s include the opening cysteine and the closing phenylalanine or tryptophan. Fields, in order: D gene, clone size, V gene, J gene, CDR3 DNA, CDR3 protein. A D gene is named only where the DNA matches it firmly. Clone size is given for some rows only: seen once, a few or many times, or a class if the clone is expanded.

>TRBD1|NA|TRBV2|TRBJ1-5
TGTGCCAGCAGTAGTGGGACAGGGAATAGCAATCAGCCCCAGCATTTT
CASSSGTGNSNQPQHF
>TRBD1|NA|TRBV5-1|TRBJ1-4
TGCGCCAGCAGCTCAGGGGGCGTCGGTGAAAAACTGTTTTTT
CASSSGGVGEKLFF
>NA|NA|TRBV5-1|TRBJ2-5
TGCGCCAGCAGCTCCGGGCGGGCGAGCTTTACCCAAGAGACCCAGTACTTC
CASSSGRASFTQETQYF
>NA|NA|TRBV29-1|TRBJ1-1
TGCAGCGCCACTGACCCTGAAGCTTTCTTT
CSATDPEAFF
>NA|NA|TRBV14|TRBJ1-1
TGTGCCAGCAGCCATAGACCGAACACTGAAGCTTTCTTT
CASSHRPNTEAFF
>NA|NA|TRBV19|TRBJ1-5
TGTGCCAGTAGTTCCCCGGGACATTTGGGCAATCAGCCCCAGCATTTT
CASSSPGHLGNQPQHF
>NA|NA|TRBV28|TRBJ1-4
TGTGCCAGCAGATCCTCAGGGGCGGCTAATGAAAAACTGTTTTTT
CASRSSGAANEKLFF
>NA|NA|TRBV9|TRBJ2-5
TGTGCCAGCAGCCCCTGGGGGGCCCCGCAAGAGACCCAGTACTTC
CASSPWGAPQETQYF
>NA|NA|TRBV7-9|TRBJ1-1
TGTGCCAGCAGGAGAGATCTGGGCGGCACTGAAGCTTTCTTT
CASRRDLGGTEAFF
>NA|NA|TRBV28|TRBJ1-4
TGTGCCAGCACGGATTCGCCTCCAGGGAACGAAAAACTGTTTTTT
CASTDSPPGNEKLFF
>TRBD2|NA|TRBV7-2|TRBJ2-4
TGTGCCAGCAGCTTAGAGGGGACTAGCAGAAACATTCAGTACTTC
CASSLEGTSRNIQYF
>NA|few|TRBV11-2|TRBJ1-1
TGTGCCAGCAGCTTTCAGTGGAACACTGAAGCTTTCTTT
CASSFQWNTEAFF
>NA|NA|TRBV14|TRBJ1-1
TGTGCCAGCAGCCATTGGAATGAAGCTTTCTTT
CASSHWNEAFF
>NA|NA|TRBV6-5|TRBJ1-5
TGTGCCAGCAGTTACGCCAAGACAGGCAATCAGCCCCAGCATTTT
CASSYAKTGNQPQHF
>NA|NA|TRBV28|TRBJ2-7
TGTGCCAGCAGTTTAGAGGGAAACGACCACGAGCAGTACTTC
CASSLEGNDHEQYF
>NA|NA|TRBV7-8|TRBJ2-7
TGTGCCAGCAGCCACAGGTCAGGGAAGACGTGGTTCTCCTACGAGCAGTACTTC
CASSHRSGKTWFSYEQYF
>TRBD1|NA|TRBV28|TRBJ2-5
TGTGCCAGCAGTACCCCGGGACAGGGAGAGACCCAGTACTTC
CASSTPGQGETQYF
>TRBD1|once|TRBV30|TRBJ2-2
TGTGCCTGGACCTCGGGACAGGTTACCGGGGAGCTGTTTTTT
CAWTSGQVTGELFF
>NA|NA|TRBV7-2|TRBJ2-3
TGTGCCAGCAGCACCCTATACAGGTCCCCAGATACGCAGTATTTT
CASSTLYRSPDTQYF
>NA|few|TRBV2|TRBJ1-4
TGTGCCAGCAGGAGAGGAGGAACTAATGAAAAACTGTTTTTT
CASRRGGTNEKLFF
>NA|NA|TRBV28|TRBJ1-2
TGTGCCAGCAATACCCCGGGGGAGGGACTGAACTATGGCTACACCTTC
CASNTPGEGLNYGYTF
>NA|NA|TRBV19|TRBJ1-6
TGTGCCAGTAGTCGTTCCCATCGAGGGATGGCTGCCATCTATAATTCACCCCTCCACTTT
CASSRSHRGMAAIYNSPLHF
>TRBD2|NA|TRBV4-2|TRBJ2-3
TGTGCCAGCAGCCAAGATCTCAGGACTAGCGGGGTCACAGATACGCAGTATTTT
CASSQDLRTSGVTDTQYF
>NA|once|TRBV11-3|TRBJ2-5
TGTGCCAGCAGCCGCTCCACGGGGACGGACGAGACCCAGTACTTC
CASSRSTGTDETQYF
>NA|NA|TRBV13|TRBJ1-2
TGTGCCAGCAGCTTTGGCAGGGAGGGGAATATCTATGGCTACACCTTC
CASSFGREGNIYGYTF
>NA|NA|TRBV19|TRBJ2-7
TGTGCCAGTAGTATAGGTCCCAACTACGAGCAGTACTTC
CASSIGPNYEQYF
>NA|NA|TRBV6-6|TRBJ1-5
TGTGCCAGCAGTTACTCGAGTAATCAGCCCCAGCATTTT
CASSYSSNQPQHF
>TRBD1|NA|TRBV14|TRBJ2-7
TGTGCCAGCAGCCAAATGACAGGGGGTTCCTACGAGCAGTACTTC
CASSQMTGGSYEQYF
>NA|NA|TRBV28|TRBJ1-5
TGTGCCAGCAGTTTAATCGGAGAGCCTCAGCCCCAGCATTTT
CASSLIGEPQPQHF
>NA|NA|TRBV18|TRBJ1-5
TGTGCCAGCTCACCAGGTTTGGGACGGGAGAAGGATCAGCCCCAGCATTTT
CASSPGLGREKDQPQHF
>NA|NA|TRBV30|TRBJ1-5
TGTGCCTGGGGACGAGGGATCAATCAGCCCCAGCATTTT
CAWGRGINQPQHF
>NA|NA|TRBV7-2|TRBJ2-3
TGTGCCAGCAGCTCGTTAGTGGATACGCAGTATTTT
CASSSLVDTQYF
>TRBD1|NA|TRBV6-5|TRBJ1-1
TGTGCCAGCAGTGTCACAGGGGGCGCGACTACTGAAGCTTTCTTT
CASSVTGGATTEAFF
>NA|NA|TRBV7-2|TRBJ1-1
TGTGCCAGCAGCAACATGTTTATGAACACTGAAGCTTTCTTT
CASSNMFMNTEAFF
>NA|NA|TRBV6-5|TRBJ1-3
TGTGCCAGCAAACTACAGGGCTCTGGAAACACCATATATTTT
CASKLQGSGNTIYF
>TRBD1|NA|TRBV7-8|TRBJ2-7
TGTGCCAGCAGCTTTACGACAGGGGATTACGAGCAGTACTTC
CASSFTTGDYEQYF
>NA|NA|TRBV5-4|TRBJ1-1
TGTGCCAGCAGCTTGAGGGGTTGGAACACTGAAGCTTTCTTT
CASSLRGWNTEAFF
>NA|NA|TRBV28|TRBJ1-1
TGTGCCAGCAGGCCATGGGGGGACCGGGCCACTGAAGCTTTCTTT
CASRPWGDRATEAFF
>TRBD2|NA|TRBV30|TRBJ2-2
TGTGCCTGGCTGACTAGCGGAAGGGTCGGGGAGCTGTTTTTT
CAWLTSGRVGELFF
>NA|NA|TRBV7-9|TRBJ2-6
TGTGCTTTACCTTCCGGGGTCCCCTTCTTCTCTGGGGCCAACGTCCTGACTTTC
CALPSGVPFFSGANVLTF
>TRBD1|NA|TRBV5-1|TRBJ1-1
TGCGCCAGCAGCCTGATTCAGGGGGTCGCTGAAGCTTTCTTT
CASSLIQGVAEAFF
>NA|NA|TRBV5-4|TRBJ2-1
TGTGCCAGCAGCCCCGACTGGAGCTCCTACAATGAGCAGTTCTTC
CASSPDWSSYNEQFF
>NA|NA|TRBV18|TRBJ1-3
TGTGCCAGCTCACCACAGAGCTCTGGAAACACCATATATTTT
CASSPQSSGNTIYF
>NA|few|TRBV9|TRBJ2-1
TGTGCCAGCAGCGTAGCTCCCTACAATGAGCAGTTCTTC
CASSVAPYNEQFF
>TRBD2|NA|TRBV28|TRBJ2-1
TGTGCCAGCAGTTACAATCGCGGGGGGGGAAATGAGCAGTTCTTC
CASSYNRGGGNEQFF
>TRBD2|once|TRBV7-2|TRBJ2-3
TGTGCCAGCAGCCCCCAGGGCGGGAGGACAGATACGCAGTATTTT
CASSPQGGRTDTQYF
>TRBD1|NA|TRBV27|TRBJ1-6
TGTGCCAGCAGTCAACCGGGACAGGGAAATTCACCCCTCCACTTT
CASSQPGQGNSPLHF
>TRBD2|NA|TRBV4-3|TRBJ2-1
TGCGCCAGCAGCCCCCAAGAGATGGAGCGGGGGGCTCGCGGTGAGCAGTTCTTC
CASSPQEMERGARGEQFF
>TRBD1|NA|TRBV28|TRBJ1-2
TGTGCCAGCAGTGGACAGGGGAAGGGCTACACCTTC
CASSGQGKGYTF
>TRBD1|NA|TRBV2|TRBJ2-2
TGTGCCAGCAGTGTTGAGGGGGCTTTGTCCGGGGAGCTGTTTTTT
CASSVEGALSGELFF
>TRBD1|NA|TRBV27|TRBJ1-1
TGTGCCAGCAGTTCATTCAATGAGGGGGCGATGAACACTGAAGCTTTCTTT
CASSSFNEGAMNTEAFF
>NA|few|TRBV11-2|TRBJ2-1
TGTGCCAGCAGCTTAGGCCCGTTTAGCTCCTACAATGAGCAGTTCTTC
CASSLGPFSSYNEQFF
>NA|NA|TRBV6-6|TRBJ1-1
TGTGCCAGCAGTTACGAACAGGGGAACACTGAAGCTTTCTTT
CASSYEQGNTEAFF
>TRBD1|NA|TRBV14|TRBJ2-7
TGTGCCAGCAGCCAGTCCGGTCCGGGACAGGGACCCTACGAGCAGTACTTC
CASSQSGPGQGPYEQYF
>TRBD1|NA|TRBV5-4|TRBJ1-6
TGTGCCAGCAGCTTGCCGGGACAGGGGGTTAATTCACCCCTCCACTTT
CASSLPGQGVNSPLHF
>NA|NA|TRBV5-4|TRBJ2-3
TGTGCCAGCAGCCACACAGATACGCAGTATTTT
CASSHTDTQYF
>NA|NA|TRBV25-1|TRBJ1-4
TGTGCCAGCAGTGATATGTTTCGGGCTAATGAAAAACTGTTTTTT
CASSDMFRANEKLFF
>TRBD1|NA|TRBV5-1|TRBJ1-2
TGCGCCAGCAGCTTGCCGACAGGGGGGGGCTACACCTTC
CASSLPTGGGYTF
>NA|NA|TRBV6-1|TRBJ1-5
TGTGCCAGCGTCCACAGAGATAGCAATCAGCCCCAGCATTTT
CASVHRDSNQPQHF
>NA|NA|TRBV28|TRBJ2-1
TGTGCCAGCAGTCGGGACTTCGGGGAGAATGAGCAGTTCTTC
CASSRDFGENEQFF